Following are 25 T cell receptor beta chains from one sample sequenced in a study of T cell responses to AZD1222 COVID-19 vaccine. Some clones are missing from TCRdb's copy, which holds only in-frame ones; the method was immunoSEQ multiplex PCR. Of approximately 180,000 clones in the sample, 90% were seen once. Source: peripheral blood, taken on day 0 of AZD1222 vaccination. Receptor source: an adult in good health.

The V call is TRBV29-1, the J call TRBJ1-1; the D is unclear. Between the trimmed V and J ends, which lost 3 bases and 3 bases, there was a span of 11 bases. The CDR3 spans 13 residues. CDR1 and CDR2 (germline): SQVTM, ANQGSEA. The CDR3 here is CSVDSVGDTEAFF. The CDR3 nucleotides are TGCAGCGTTGACAGTGTCGGGGACACTGAAGCTTTCTTT.

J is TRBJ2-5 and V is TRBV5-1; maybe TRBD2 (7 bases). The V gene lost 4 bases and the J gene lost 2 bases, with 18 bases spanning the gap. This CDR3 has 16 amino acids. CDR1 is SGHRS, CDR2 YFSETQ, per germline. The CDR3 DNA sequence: TGCGCCAGCAGCCCCCTGGGAGGGGGGGGGCAAGAGACCCAGTACTTC. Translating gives CASSPLGGGGQETQYF.

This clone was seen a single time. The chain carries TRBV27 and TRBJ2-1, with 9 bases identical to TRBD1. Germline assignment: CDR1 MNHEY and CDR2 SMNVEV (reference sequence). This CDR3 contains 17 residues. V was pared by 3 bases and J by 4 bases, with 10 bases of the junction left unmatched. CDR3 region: CASSFGAHRGRYNEQFF. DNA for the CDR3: TGTGCCAGCAGTTTTGGGGCTCACAGGGGGCGTTACAATGAGCAGTTCTTC.

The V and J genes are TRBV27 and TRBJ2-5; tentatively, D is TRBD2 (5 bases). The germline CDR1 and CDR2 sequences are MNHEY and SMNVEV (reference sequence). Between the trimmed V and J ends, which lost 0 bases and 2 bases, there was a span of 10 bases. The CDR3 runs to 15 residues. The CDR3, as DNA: TGTGCCAGCAGTTTATCGGAGGAGGCTCAAGAGACCCAGTACTTC. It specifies CASSLSEEAQETQYF.

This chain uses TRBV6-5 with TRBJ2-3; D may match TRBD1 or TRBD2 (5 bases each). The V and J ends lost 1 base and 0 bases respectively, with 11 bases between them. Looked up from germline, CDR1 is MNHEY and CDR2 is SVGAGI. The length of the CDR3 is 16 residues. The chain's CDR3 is CASSYFGTVSTDTQYF. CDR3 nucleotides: TGTGCCAGCAGTTACTTCGGGACGGTGAGCACAGATACGCAGTATTTT.

The CDR3 reads CASSSRTGDEQYF. The CDR3 nucleotides read TGTGCCAGCAGCTCCCGGACAGGGGACGAGCAGTACTTC. The chain is built from TRBV7-8 and TRBJ2-7, with 9 bases that match TRBD1. This CDR3 contains 13 residues. The V segment lost 4 bases and the J segment 5 bases; nucleotides outside the gene matches: 3. Germline values: CDR1 SGHVS, CDR2 FQNEAQ.

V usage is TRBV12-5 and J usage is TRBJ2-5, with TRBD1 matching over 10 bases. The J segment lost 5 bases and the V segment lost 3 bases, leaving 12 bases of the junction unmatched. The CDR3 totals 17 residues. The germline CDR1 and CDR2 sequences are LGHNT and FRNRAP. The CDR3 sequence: CASGFGTGDRDWETQYF. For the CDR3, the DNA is TGTGCTAGTGGTTTTGGGACAGGGGATCGTGACTGGGAGACCCAGTACTTC.

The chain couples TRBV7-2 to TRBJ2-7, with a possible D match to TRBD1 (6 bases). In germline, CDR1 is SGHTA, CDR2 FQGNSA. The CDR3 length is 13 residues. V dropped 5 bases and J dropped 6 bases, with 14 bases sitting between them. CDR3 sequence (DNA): TGTGCCAGCAGCCAAAGGACAGCCAGCGAGCAGTACTTC. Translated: CASSQRTASEQYF.

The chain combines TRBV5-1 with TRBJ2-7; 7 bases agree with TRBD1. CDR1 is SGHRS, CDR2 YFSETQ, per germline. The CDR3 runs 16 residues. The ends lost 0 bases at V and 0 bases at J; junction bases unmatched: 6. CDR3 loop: CASSLALTGFSYEQYF. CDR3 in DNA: TGCGCCAGCAGCTTGGCCCTGACAGGGTTCTCCTACGAGCAGTACTTC.

The CDR3 reads CATKREDRDKVLAFF. In DNA, the CDR3 is TGTGCCACCAAACGCGAGGACAGGGATAAAGTTTTGGCTTTCTTT. This chain uses TRBV19 with TRBJ1-1; 8 bases align to TRBD1. Losses at the gene ends were 10 bases for V and 11 bases for J; bases not matched to a gene: 21. The V gene's germline CDR1 is LNHDA and CDR2 SQIVND (reference sequence). CDR3 length: 15 residues.

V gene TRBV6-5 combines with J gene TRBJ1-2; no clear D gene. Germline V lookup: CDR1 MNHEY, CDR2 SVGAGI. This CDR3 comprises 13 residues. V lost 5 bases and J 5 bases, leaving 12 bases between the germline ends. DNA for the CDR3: TGTGCCAGCAGTAAAACCACATCATATGGCTACACCTTC. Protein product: CASSKTTSYGYTF.

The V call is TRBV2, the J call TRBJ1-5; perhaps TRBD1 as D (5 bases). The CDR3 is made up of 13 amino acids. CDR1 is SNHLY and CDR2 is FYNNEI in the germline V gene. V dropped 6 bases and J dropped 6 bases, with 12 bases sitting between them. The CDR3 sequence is CASSGPGGQPQHF. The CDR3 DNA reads TGTGCCAGCAGCGGGCCGGGGGGTCAGCCCCAGCATTTT.

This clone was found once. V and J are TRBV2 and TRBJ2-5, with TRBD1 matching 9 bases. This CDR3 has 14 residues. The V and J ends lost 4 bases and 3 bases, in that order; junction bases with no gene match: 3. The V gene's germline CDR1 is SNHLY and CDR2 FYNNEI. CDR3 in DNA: TGTGCCAGCAGTGCCGGGACAGGGAAAGAGACCCAGTACTTC. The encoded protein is CASSAGTGKETQYF.

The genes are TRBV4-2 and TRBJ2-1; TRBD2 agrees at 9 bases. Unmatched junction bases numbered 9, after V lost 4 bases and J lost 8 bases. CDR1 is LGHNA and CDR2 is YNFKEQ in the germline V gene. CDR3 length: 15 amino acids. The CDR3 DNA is TGTGCCAGCAGCCCGGTATCAGCGGGGGGCCATGAGCAGTTCTTC. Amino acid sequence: CASSPVSAGGHEQFF.

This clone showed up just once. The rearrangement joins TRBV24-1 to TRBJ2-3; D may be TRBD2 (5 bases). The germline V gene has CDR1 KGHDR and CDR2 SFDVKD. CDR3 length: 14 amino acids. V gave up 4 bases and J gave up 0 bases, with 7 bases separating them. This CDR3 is CATSDSGSTDTQYF. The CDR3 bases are TGTGCCACCAGTGACTCGGGGAGCACAGATACGCAGTATTTT.

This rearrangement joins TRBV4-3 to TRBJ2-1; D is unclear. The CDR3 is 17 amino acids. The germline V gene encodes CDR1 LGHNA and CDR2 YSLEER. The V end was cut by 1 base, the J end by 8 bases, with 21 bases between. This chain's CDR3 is CASSQGAGSQLSDEQFF. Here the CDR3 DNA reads TGCGCCAGCAGCCAAGGGGCTGGGTCGCAATTATCGGATGAGCAGTTCTTC.

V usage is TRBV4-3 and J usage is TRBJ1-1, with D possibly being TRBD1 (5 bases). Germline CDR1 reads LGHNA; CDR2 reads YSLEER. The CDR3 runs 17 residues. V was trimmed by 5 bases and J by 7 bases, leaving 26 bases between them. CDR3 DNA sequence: TGCGCCAGCAGCGCCACCTCCCAGGGCACACGAGGGCTTGAAGCTTTCTTT. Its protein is CASSATSQGTRGLEAFF.

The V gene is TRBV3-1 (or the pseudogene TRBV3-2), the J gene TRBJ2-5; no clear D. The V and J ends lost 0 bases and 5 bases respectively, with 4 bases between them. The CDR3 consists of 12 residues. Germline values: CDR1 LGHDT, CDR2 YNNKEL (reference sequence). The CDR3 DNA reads TGTGCCAGCAGCCAAGATTGGGAGACCCAGTACTTC. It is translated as CASSQDWETQYF.

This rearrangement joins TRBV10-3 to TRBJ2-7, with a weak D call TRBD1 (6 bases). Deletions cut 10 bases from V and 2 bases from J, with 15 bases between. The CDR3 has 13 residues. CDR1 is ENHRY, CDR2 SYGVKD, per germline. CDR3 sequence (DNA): TGTGCCACCGAGGGGGACGAGGCCTACGAGCAGTACTTC. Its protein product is CATEGDEAYEQYF.

The CDR3 DNA reads TGCGCCAGCAGTGAGTCACCAGGGGGCAGGAGAAACACTGAAGCTTTCTTT. This encodes CASSESPGGRRNTEAFF. The chain joins TRBV10-1 to TRBJ1-1; 8 nucleotides match TRBD1. With V trimmed by 0 bases and J by 2 bases, 8 bases remained unmatched. This CDR3 has 17 amino acids. Germline CDR1 and CDR2: WNHNN and SYGVQD (reference sequence).

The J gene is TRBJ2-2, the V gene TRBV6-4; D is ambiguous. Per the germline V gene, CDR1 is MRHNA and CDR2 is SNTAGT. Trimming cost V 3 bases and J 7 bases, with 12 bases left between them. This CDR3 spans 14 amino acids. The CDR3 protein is CASSDFPSGGELFF. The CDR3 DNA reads TGTGCCAGCAGTGATTTTCCCTCGGGCGGGGAGCTGTTTTTT.

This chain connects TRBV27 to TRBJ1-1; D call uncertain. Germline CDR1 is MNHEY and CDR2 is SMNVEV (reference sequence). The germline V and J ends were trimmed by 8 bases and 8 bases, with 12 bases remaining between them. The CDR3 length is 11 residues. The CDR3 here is CASPPNGEAFF. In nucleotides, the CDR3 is TGTGCCAGCCCTCCGAACGGGGAAGCTTTCTTT.

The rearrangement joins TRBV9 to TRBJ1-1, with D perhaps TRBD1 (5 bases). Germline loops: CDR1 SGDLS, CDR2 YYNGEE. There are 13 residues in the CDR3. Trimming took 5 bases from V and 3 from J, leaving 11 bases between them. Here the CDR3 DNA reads TGTGCCAGCAGTAGGGGCGGTGACACTGAAGCTTTCTTT. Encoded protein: CASSRGGDTEAFF. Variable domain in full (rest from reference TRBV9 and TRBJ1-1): DSGVTQTPKHLITATGQRVTLRCSPRSGDLSVYWYQQSLDQGLQFLIQYYNGEERAKGNILERFSAQQFPDLHSELNLSSLELGDSALYFCASSRGGDTEAFFGQGTRLTVV.

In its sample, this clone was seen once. The CDR3 spells CASSVAPGTYEQYF. CDR3 DNA sequence: TGTGCCAGCAGCGTAGCTCCAGGGACCTACGAGCAGTACTTC. The V call is TRBV9, the J call TRBJ2-7; TRBD1 might be the D (5 bases). Germline V lookup: CDR1 SGDLS, CDR2 YYNGEE. V was clipped by 0 bases and J by 2 bases, with 9 bases between them. The CDR3 loop spans 14 amino acids. Variable domain in full (rest from reference TRBV9 and TRBJ2-7): DSGVTQTPKHLITATGQRVTLRCSPRSGDLSVYWYQQSLDQGLQFLIQYYNGEERAKGNILERFSAQQFPDLHSELNLSSLELGDSALYFCASSVAPGTYEQYFGPGTRLTVT.

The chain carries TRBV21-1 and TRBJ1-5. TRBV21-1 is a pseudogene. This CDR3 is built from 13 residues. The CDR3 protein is CASSSDSNQPQHF. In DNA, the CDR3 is TGTGCCAGTTCCAGCGATAGCAATCAGCCCCAGCATTTT.